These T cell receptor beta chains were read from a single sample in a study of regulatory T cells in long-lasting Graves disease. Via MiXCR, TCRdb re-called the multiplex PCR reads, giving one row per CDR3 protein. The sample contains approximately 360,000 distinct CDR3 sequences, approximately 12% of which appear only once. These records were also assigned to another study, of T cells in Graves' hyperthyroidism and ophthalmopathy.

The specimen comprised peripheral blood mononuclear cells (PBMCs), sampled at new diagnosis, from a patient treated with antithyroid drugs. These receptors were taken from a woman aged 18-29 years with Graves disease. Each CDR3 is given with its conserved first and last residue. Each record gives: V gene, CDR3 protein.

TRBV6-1 CASSSHTGRGGSYEQYF
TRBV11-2 CASQREATIITDTQYF
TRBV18 CASSPTVGSGNTIYF
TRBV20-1 CSASGQGVYNEQFF
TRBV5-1 CASVAIPGSSNTEAFF
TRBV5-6 CASSLIAQGRTDTQYF
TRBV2 CASSTDRNTEAFF
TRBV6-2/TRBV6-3 CASSSSGMPGANVLTF
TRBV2 CASSDVGQGIGNQPQHF
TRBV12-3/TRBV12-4 CASSQERLTQYF
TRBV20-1 CSARSSGFYEQYF
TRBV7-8 CASSKGGTEAFF
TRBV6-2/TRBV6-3 CASSYPDADWISNQPQHF
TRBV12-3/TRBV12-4 CASRAGGLGGETQYF
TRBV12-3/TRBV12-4 CASSLLKGGQETQYF
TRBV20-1 CSARGEIGRERDTQYF
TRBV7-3 CASGNTVTNEQFF
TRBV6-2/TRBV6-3 CASRARDQETQYF
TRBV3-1 CASSLPLGETQYF
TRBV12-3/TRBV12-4 CASSLARGGGLSSYEQYF
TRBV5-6 CASSVGTSGTETQYF
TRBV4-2 CASSQDQLGGAYNEQFF
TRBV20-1 CSAPVSGVRDNEQFF
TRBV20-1 CSARPQGAWNQPQHF
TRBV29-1 CSVEGFTGELDYEQYF
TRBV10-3 CATWRDRVETQYF
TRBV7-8 CASSLWDIMNTEAFF
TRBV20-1 CSARTTYGDRGNTRTDTQYF
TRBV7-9 CASSFGQGNSPLHF
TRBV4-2 CASRAGGPNEQFF
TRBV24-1 CATSDAGTSGDQFF
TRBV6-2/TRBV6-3 CASSSGEWETQYF
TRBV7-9 CASTQGQDPYNEQFF
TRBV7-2 CASSHTGLRGYGYTF
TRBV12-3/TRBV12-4 CASVRTGGAWGYTF
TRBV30 CAWDQGGDIQYF
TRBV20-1 CSASGASLDDGGELFF
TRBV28 CASSWTQNPFNEQFF
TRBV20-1 CSAQWDNSYNEQFF
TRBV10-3 CAISASNAGVRETQYF
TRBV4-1 CASSQDASGRAWRGETQYF